The clone carrying this T cell receptor (beta chain) came up many times. Its target is not known. As for time point: newly diagnosed GD, antithyroid drugs for less than 3 months. Scientists built the TCR library using RNA that was extracted from PBMCs. V lost 5 bases, J lost 4 bases, and 13 bases stayed unmatched. Germline V gives CDR1 DFQATT, CDR2 SNEGSKA (reference sequence). CDR3 length: 15 amino acids. The data stem from a study of regulatory T cells in long-lasting Graves disease. Study-level information: Graves' patients, diagnosed recently, had received antithyroid drugs under 3 months. Broader study findings: Segments TRBV28, TRBJ1-2 and TRBJ2-5 showed preferential usage in persistent disease.

Through Arm-PCR of CDR3 regions and iRepertoire HTBI primers, TCR beta libraries were built. MiXCR was run by TCRdb on the multiplex PCR reads, yielding one entry per CDR3 protein. The sample has approximately 400,000 distinct CDR3 sequences, around 15% seen once. The origin of this receptor is a female donor with Graves disease. Sequencing used peripheral blood mononuclear cells (PBMCs), obtained at new diagnosis, from a patient treated with antithyroid drugs. V usage is TRBV20-1 and J usage is TRBJ2-5; 7 positions agree with TRBD2. The CDR3 region has the DNA TGCAGTGCTCTCCCCGACGGCCGCGGGGGAGAGACCCAGTACTTC. Residues: CSALPDGRGGETQYF.